The text below deals with one T cell receptor (beta chain). Its binding antigen is unknown. The sample holds no much larger clone one base away, and base qualities are not on file. The data belong to a study of T-cell memory formation after mild COVID-19 (dated by TCRdb to the early 2020s). A note on the overall study: Most TCR sequence clusters were specific to one of the two donors. T-cell clones expanding and contracting after mild COVID-19 in two donors were tracked by longitudinal TCRalpha and TCRbeta repertoire sequencing. The cohort comprised two young, previously healthy adult volunteers, one female and one male. Study-wide conclusions, independent of this receptor: From day 15 to 85, contracting clones showed balanced CD4/CD8 phenotypes, whereas a second wave of clones that expanded from day 15 to 37 leaned towards CD4+. Only a couple of mild cases were covered in the study, and larger cohorts including severe cases with pre-infection samples were considered necessary. Contracting CD4+ clones were found mainly in CM and EM memory subsets, while CD8+ clones were enriched in EMRA. Some responding clones were detected in pre-infection memory, which suggested that pre-existing cross-reactive memory T cells had joined the SARS-CoV-2 response. The second-wave clones that peaked on day 37 were not confirmed to be SARS-CoV-2 specific.

Ficoll-Paque density gradient centrifugation was the method used to isolate PBMCs. Sequenced using an Illumina NovaSeq 6000. TCRalpha and TCRbeta cDNA libraries were built by 5'RACE with constant-segment primers, adding sample barcodes and unique molecular identifiers. RNA was extracted from every sample with Trizol reagent. Library amplification was performed in two PCR steps, and a second sample barcode and Illumina TruSeq adapters were introduced in the second step. The libraries were sequenced on an Illumina NovaSeq using 2 x 150 bp paired-end reads. The authors' analysis ran thus. With migec v1.2.7, reads were demultiplexed and then collapsed into UMI-guided consensus sequences. With mixcr v2.1.11, UMI consensuses were aligned to TRA and TRB V and J templates and assembled into clonotypes. A clonotype was counted as expanded or contracted only if both edgeR and NoisET called the change significant, with noise models trained on biological replicates. For edgeR calls, a false discovery rate-adjusted p below 0.01 and a log2 fold-change threshold of 1 were applied. As an exploratory analysis of dynamics, max-normalized trajectories of the 1000 most abundant clonotypes were examined with PCA combined with hierarchical clustering. Separately sequenced CD4+ and CD8+ repertoires were used to assign the CD4 or CD8 phenotype of responding clones. TCRdb trimmed the raw reads at Q25, called clones with MiXCR and kept productive beta chains. Every entry covers one CDR3 protein and lists the most common genes and DNA from its rows. The V and J calls, along with clone size, are taken from TCRdb and not from the paper's own processing. The sample table holds roughly 350,000 distinct CDR3 sequences, of which roughly 21% were seen once. Clones ranked in the top ten supply around 12% of the sample.

CDR1 and CDR2 (SQVTM, ANQGSEA) derive from the germline V gene. The CDR3 measures 14 amino acids from cysteine to phenylalanine. The only DNA kept is the CDR3, 42 bases in frame from the first base. Trimming at the junction amounts to 7 bases on V and 0 bases on J, and the germline ends lie 12 bases apart. Recombination connected TRBV29-1 to TRBJ1-4, with a weak D call of TRBD1 (6 bases match). This TCR was sampled from an adult woman who had mild COVID-19 (a few samples of this study predate the infection). The sample titles of this study are shuffled in the database, so cell type and time point are left out; the donor was told from shared clones. Sequencing was performed on PBMCs or a T cell subset sorted from them (not recorded which). CDR3 loop: CSATQGATNEKLFF. At the DNA level, the sequence is TGCAGCGCTACACAGGGTGCAACTAATGAAAAACTGTTTTTT.